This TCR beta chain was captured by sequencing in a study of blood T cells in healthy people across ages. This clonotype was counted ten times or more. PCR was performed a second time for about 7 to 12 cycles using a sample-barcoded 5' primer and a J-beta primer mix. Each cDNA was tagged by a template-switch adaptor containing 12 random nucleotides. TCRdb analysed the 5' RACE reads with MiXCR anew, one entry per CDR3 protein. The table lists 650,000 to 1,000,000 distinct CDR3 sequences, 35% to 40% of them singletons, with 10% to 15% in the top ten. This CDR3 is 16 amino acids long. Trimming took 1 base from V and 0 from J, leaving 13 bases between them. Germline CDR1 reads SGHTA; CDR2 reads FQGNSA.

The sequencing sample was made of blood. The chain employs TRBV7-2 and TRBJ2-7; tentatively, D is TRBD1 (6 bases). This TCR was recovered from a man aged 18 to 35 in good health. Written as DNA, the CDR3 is TGTGCCAGCAGCTTAGGTTGGACAGAAAGCTCCTACGAGCAGTACTTC. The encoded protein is CASSLGWTESSYEQYF.